These 30 T cell receptor beta chains were all obtained from the same sample, sequenced in a study of cytomegalovirus exposure and HLA in healthy donors. Only in-frame clones appear in the TCRdb table, and some are missing; sequencing was by immunoSEQ multiplex PCR. Of about 98,000 clones listed, about 90% were seen once; the top ten hold about 6.5%. Material: PBMCs. The receptor set was obtained from a man younger than 35 in good health and CMV-seropositive.

The chain carries TRBV5-4 and TRBJ2-7; 10 bases are a match to TRBD2. The germline V gene has CDR1 SGHNT and CDR2 YYREEE (reference sequence). CDR3 length: 15 residues. Trimming took 0 bases from V and 5 from J; bases not matched to a gene: 5. The CDR3 DNA reads as TGTGCCAGCAGCTTGGCCCTAGCGGGAGTTAACGAGCAGTACTTC. Translated, it gives CASSLALAGVNEQYF.

This chain connects TRBV10-2 to TRBJ2-7, with 7 bases fitting TRBD2. The CDR3 runs 12 residues. Germline V gene lookup returns CDR1 WSHSY and CDR2 SAAADI. The ends lost 4 bases at V and 3 bases at J; junction bases unmatched: 0. CDR3 region: CASSASGYEQYF. The CDR3 nucleotides are TGCGCCAGCAGTGCTAGCGGCTACGAGCAGTACTTC.

The chain links TRBV19 to TRBJ2-3, with 10 bases matching TRBD1. This CDR3 is built from 16 residues. Looked up from germline, CDR1 is LNHDA and CDR2 is SQIVND (reference sequence). After removal of 7 bases from V and 3 bases from J, the junction contained 10 bases not matched to a gene. In DNA, the CDR3 is TGTGCCAGTACCCTGTCGTGGGACAGGGGAACAGATACGCAGTATTTT. Protein product: CASTLSWDRGTDTQYF. The entire variable domain, with the rest obtained from reference TRBV19 and TRBJ2-3, is as follows: DGGITQSPKYLFRKEGQNVTLSCEQNLNHDAMYWYRQDPGQGLRLIYYSQIVNDFQKGDIAEGYSVSREKKESFPLTVTSAQKNPTAFYLCASTLSWDRGTDTQYFGPGTRLTVL.

J is TRBJ1-1 and V is TRBV29-1; the match to TRBD1 covers 7 bases. Trimming removed 8 bases from V and 1 base from J; junction bases left unmatched: 7. Germline V gives CDR1 SQVTM, CDR2 ANQGSEA. This CDR3 is built from 13 residues. For the CDR3, the DNA is TGCAGCCAAAAGGGGGCAGCGAACACTGAAGCTTTCTTT. This encodes CSQKGAANTEAFF. The whole variable domain, filled in from reference TRBV29-1 and TRBJ1-1, reads SAVISQKPSRDICQRGTSLTIQCQVDSQVTMMFWYRQQPGQSLTLIATANQGSEATYESGFVIDKFPISRPNLTFSTLTVSNMSPEDSSIYLCSQKGAANTEAFFGQGTRLTVV.

The gene calls are TRBV19 and TRBJ1-1; D is unresolved. With 1 base removed from V and 1 base from J, the gap between germline ends came to 10 bases. CDR1 is LNHDA and CDR2 is SQIVND in the germline V gene (reference sequence). The CDR3 sequence is 15 residues long. The CDR3 is CASSIVASANTEAFF. The CDR3 DNA is TGTGCCAGTAGTATAGTGGCCAGCGCGAACACTGAAGCTTTCTTT.

V gene TRBV19 combines with J gene TRBJ2-7, with 8 bases identical to TRBD1. CDR3 length equals 15 residues. Germline lookup yields CDR1 LNHDA and CDR2 SQIVND (reference sequence). V lost 1 base to trimming and J lost 0 bases; unmatched junction nucleotides: 2. The chain's CDR3 is CASSIAGGDSYEQYF. The CDR3 DNA sequence: TGTGCCAGTAGTATAGCAGGGGGCGACTCCTACGAGCAGTACTTC.

The chain links TRBV10-2 to TRBJ2-3; D is undetermined. V lost 7 bases, J lost 4 bases, and 18 bases lay in between. The V gene's germline CDR1 is WSHSY and CDR2 SAAADI. CDR3 size: 15 residues. CDR3 sequence: CASTLAPALSDTQYF. The CDR3 DNA follows: TGCGCCAGCACCTTAGCCCCTGCACTGTCAGATACGCAGTATTTT.

A single count supports this clone. The chain uses TRBV29-1 and TRBJ2-3, with D maybe TRBD2 (6 bases). CDR1 and CDR2 from the germline V gene are SQVTM and ANQGSEA. The CDR3 loop spans 14 amino acids. Trimming took off 3 bases at V and 1 base at J, with 11 bases between the two ends. This CDR3 reads CSVDGPGGTDTQYF. The CDR3 nucleotides read TGCAGCGTTGATGGTCCGGGGGGCACAGATACGCAGTATTTT.

The V call is TRBV29-1, the J call TRBJ1-2; D remains unclear. Per germline, CDR1 SQVTM and CDR2 ANQGSEA. V dropped 0 bases and J dropped 7 bases, with 6 bases sitting between them. This CDR3 is built from 11 residues. The CDR3 reads CSVEDPSGYTF. In DNA form, the CDR3 reads TGCAGCGTTGAAGATCCCAGTGGCTACACCTTC.

As DNA, the CDR3 is TGTGCCAGCAGCGAACCGGGACAAGTGAACACTGAAGCTTTCTTT. Its translation: CASSEPGQVNTEAFF. This rearrangement joins TRBV7-6 to TRBJ1-1; D might be TRBD1 (6 bases). Germline assignment: CDR1 SGHVS and CDR2 FNYEAQ. This CDR3 contains 15 residues. Trimming pared 5 bases from V and 0 bases from J, leaving 13 bases between.

The V gene is TRBV27, the J gene TRBJ2-1, with 11 bases lining up with TRBD2. The CDR3 length is 16 residues. Germline CDR1 reads MNHEY; CDR2 reads SMNVEV (reference sequence). V was pared by 3 bases and J by 7 bases, with 8 bases of the junction left unmatched. CDR3 DNA: TGTGCCAGCAGTTTTCTAGCGGGAGGCGGTAGTAATGAGCAGTTCTTC. Its translation: CASSFLAGGGSNEQFF.

The chain recombines TRBV27 with TRBJ1-4; 10 nucleotides agree with TRBD1. Germline-derived CDR1 and CDR2 are MNHEY and SMNVEV (reference sequence). With 5 bases clipped from V and 3 bases from J, the junction kept 9 bases outside the gene matches. This CDR3 has 17 residues. In nucleotides, the CDR3 is TGTGCCAGCAGTAGCCCAGGGACAGGGGCCCCTAATGAAAAACTGTTTTTT. Translation gives CASSSPGTGAPNEKLFF.

The chain uses TRBV5-5 and TRBJ1-5, with D maybe TRBD1 (5 bases). Trimming left V 1 base short and J 0 bases short, with 17 bases between. CDR1 is SGHKS and CDR2 is YYEKEE in the germline V gene (reference sequence). This CDR3 contains 18 residues. The CDR3 loop reads CASSLSVTVTFSNQPQHF. In DNA, the CDR3 is TGTGCCAGCAGCTTGTCCGTGACAGTCACGTTTAGCAATCAGCCCCAGCATTTT.

The genes are TRBV10-3 and TRBJ2-1; D might be TRBD2 (5 bases). V was clipped by 11 bases and J by 3 bases, with 17 bases between them. This CDR3 comprises 14 residues. Germline CDR1 reads ENHRY; CDR2 reads SYGVKD. In nucleotides, the CDR3 is TGTGCCTCTACGGGATTCGCGGACTACAATGAGCAGTTCTTC. It is translated as CASTGFADYNEQFF.

The chain links TRBV5-4 to TRBJ2-5; D might be TRBD2 (5 bases). CDR1 and CDR2 from the germline V gene are SGHNT and YYREEE (reference sequence). The CDR3 consists of 16 residues. V was cut by 3 bases and J by 3 bases, with 18 bases left in between. CDR3 DNA sequence: TGTGCCAGCAGCTCTGACCTGGCGGGCCGAGAAGAGACCCAGTACTTC. Amino acids: CASSSDLAGREETQYF.

The genes are TRBV5-4 and TRBJ1-4, with a tentative D call TRBD1 (6 bases). The CDR3 sequence is 15 residues long. Trimming removed 4 bases at V and 4 bases at J, with 14 bases between. Germline V gene data show CDR1 as SGHNT and CDR2 as YYREEE (reference sequence). The chain's CDR3 is CASSGGQRFNEKLFF. As DNA, the CDR3 is TGTGCCAGCAGCGGCGGACAGAGATTTAATGAAAAACTGTTTTTT.

This chain links TRBV27 with TRBJ2-2; 10 nucleotides line up with TRBD1. From germline, CDR1 is MNHEY and CDR2 SMNVEV (reference sequence). The ends lost 4 bases at V and 2 bases at J; junction bases unmatched: 4. This CDR3 has 16 residues. This CDR3 reads CASSSRDRGNTGELFF. The CDR3, as DNA: TGTGCCAGCAGTTCCCGGGACAGGGGTAACACCGGGGAGCTGTTTTTT.

The rearrangement uses TRBV27 and TRBJ2-3; perhaps TRBD2 as D (6 bases). The CDR3 consists of 16 residues. Trimming stripped 5 bases from V and 2 bases from J, with 17 bases between. CDR1 is MNHEY, CDR2 SMNVEV, per germline (reference sequence). CDR3 sequence (DNA): TGTGCCAGCAGTGTGGGAGGCTTTGGGTTCACAGATACGCAGTATTTT. Protein product: CASSVGGFGFTDTQYF.

The chain is built from TRBV5-1 and TRBJ2-7, with 11 bases aligning to TRBD2. This CDR3 region has 14 residues. Germline V gene sequence: CDR1 SGHRS, CDR2 YFSETQ. The trim removed 4 bases at V and 3 bases at J, leaving 3 bases unmatched. The CDR3 DNA reads as TGCGCCAGCAGCGTGACTAGCGGGGTCTACGAGCAGTACTTC. This gives the protein CASSVTSGVYEQYF.

This chain's CDR3 is CASSEGQYSGYEQYF. The CDR3 DNA reads as TGTGCCAGCAGTGAAGGGCAGTACTCAGGCTACGAGCAGTACTTC. The chain recombines TRBV2 with TRBJ2-7; no clear D. Germline V gives CDR1 SNHLY, CDR2 FYNNEI. V was trimmed by 1 base and J by 3 bases, leaving 13 bases between them. This CDR3 region has 15 residues.

The V call is TRBV5-4, the J call TRBJ1-6; D is possibly TRBD1 (6 bases). The CDR3 runs to 16 residues. V was pared by 3 bases and J by 9 bases, with 19 bases between. Germline-derived CDR1 and CDR2 are SGHNT and YYREEE (reference sequence). Here the CDR3 reads CASSSAGGQFGSPLHF. CDR3 DNA: TGTGCCAGCAGCTCCGCGGGTGGACAGTTTGGTTCACCCCTCCACTTT.

J is TRBJ2-3 and V is TRBV5-4; 8 positions match TRBD2. The CDR3 runs 15 residues. The germline V gene encodes CDR1 SGHNT and CDR2 YYREEE (reference sequence). The J segment lost 5 bases and the V segment lost 4 bases, leaving 9 bases of the junction unmatched. The CDR3 nucleotides are TGTGCCAGCAGCCCCCCCGGGAGGGCAGGAGATACGCAGTATTTT. Its protein product is CASSPPGRAGDTQYF.

This rearrangement joins TRBV2 to TRBJ2-1; 10 bases map to TRBD2. This CDR3 spans 15 amino acids. Germline V gene sequence: CDR1 SNHLY, CDR2 FYNNEI. V lost 6 bases, J lost 2 bases, and 4 bases stayed unmatched. This chain's CDR3 is CASRGLAGAYNEQFF. The CDR3, as DNA: TGTGCCAGCAGGGGTCTAGCGGGGGCCTACAATGAGCAGTTCTTC.

The J gene is TRBJ2-7, the V gene TRBV4-2; 10 nucleotides match TRBD1. The CDR3 runs to 14 residues. Trimming cost V 3 bases and J 7 bases; bases outside gene matches: 6. Germline V gene sequence: CDR1 LGHNA, CDR2 YNFKEQ. The CDR3 DNA follows: TGTGCCAGCAGCCAGGCGACAGGGGGCGGGGAGCAGTACTTC. The encoded protein is CASSQATGGGEQYF.

The gene calls are TRBV6-1 and TRBJ2-7; D may be TRBD2 (6 bases). Germline CDR1 is MNHNS and CDR2 is SASEGT. The CDR3 sequence is 12 residues long. The V end lost 2 bases, the J end lost 6 bases, and 8 bases lay between the germline ends. The CDR3 DNA follows: TGTGCCAGCAGTGAAATGGGGGGCGAGCAGTACTTC. Protein sequence: CASSEMGGEQYF.

This clone showed up many times. The chain couples TRBV4-2 to TRBJ2-7; TRBD2 matches at 8 bases. Germline assignment: CDR1 LGHNA and CDR2 YNFKEQ. The V gene end was trimmed by 0 bases and the J gene end by 0 bases; junction bases not matched to a gene: 1. This CDR3 spans 15 amino acids. This CDR3 reads CASSQELADSYEQYF. Here the CDR3 DNA reads TGTGCCAGCAGCCAAGAACTAGCGGACTCCTACGAGCAGTACTTC.

This rearrangement joins TRBV2 to TRBJ1-5; D gene ambiguous. In germline, CDR1 is SNHLY, CDR2 FYNNEI. The CDR3 totals 14 residues. V lost 6 bases to trimming and J lost 4 bases, with 13 bases between them. The CDR3 loop reads CASSAQALNQPQHF. The CDR3 DNA reads as TGTGCCAGCAGCGCCCAGGCCCTGAATCAGCCCCAGCATTTT.

The chain links TRBV4-3 to TRBJ2-1, with a possible D match to TRBD2 (6 bases). V shed 0 bases and J shed 6 bases, with 12 bases lying between them. Per the germline V gene, CDR1 is LGHNA and CDR2 is YSLEER. The CDR3 runs to 15 residues. The DNA for the CDR3 is TGCGCCAGCAGCCAAGATGTGACTAGTGGCAATGAGCAGTTCTTC. Protein product: CASSQDVTSGNEQFF.

This clone has a single count. The rearrangement uses TRBV27 and TRBJ1-6; the match to TRBD1 covers 8 bases. From germline, CDR1 is MNHEY and CDR2 SMNVEV (reference sequence). The V gene end was trimmed by 3 bases and the J gene end by 7 bases; junction bases not matched to a gene: 11. The CDR3 is made up of 17 amino acids. The CDR3 DNA follows: TGTGCCAGCAGTTTTTTGGACAGGGCGGGGCTAAATTCACCCCTCCACTTT. Translating gives CASSFLDRAGLNSPLHF.

V usage is TRBV18 and J usage is TRBJ2-5; 8 bases match TRBD2. This CDR3 has 16 amino acids. The germline V gene has CDR1 KGHSH and CDR2 LQKENI. Trimming cost V 0 bases and J 4 bases; bases outside gene matches: 7. CDR3 sequence reads: CASSPPSLAGGETQYF. The CDR3 DNA follows: TGTGCCAGCTCACCACCGTCGTTGGCGGGGGGAGAGACCCAGTACTTC.